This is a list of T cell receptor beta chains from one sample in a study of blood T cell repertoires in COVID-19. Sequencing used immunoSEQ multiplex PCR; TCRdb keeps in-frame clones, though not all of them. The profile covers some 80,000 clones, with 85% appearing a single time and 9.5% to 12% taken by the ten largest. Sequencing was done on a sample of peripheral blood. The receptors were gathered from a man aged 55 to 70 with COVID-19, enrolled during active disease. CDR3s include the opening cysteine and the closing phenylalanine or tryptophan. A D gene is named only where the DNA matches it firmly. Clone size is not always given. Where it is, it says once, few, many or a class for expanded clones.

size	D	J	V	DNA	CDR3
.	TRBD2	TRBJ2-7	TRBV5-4	TGTGCCAGCAGCCCCCGTGGTAGCGGGAGTATGGTAAACGAGCAGTACTTC	CASSPRGSGSMVNEQYF
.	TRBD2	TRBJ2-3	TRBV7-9	TGTGCCAGCAGCTTAGCGTATCAGCGGGGCTACCTCACAGATACGCAGTATTTT	CASSLAYQRGYLTDTQYF
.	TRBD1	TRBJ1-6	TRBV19	TGTGCCAGTGGTGGACAGGGGACGAGCTCCTATAATTCACCCCTCCACTTT	CASGGQGTSSYNSPLHF
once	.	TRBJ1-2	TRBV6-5	TGTGCCAGCAGTTACCTTTTTTCTGGCGGCTACACCTTC	CASSYLFSGGYTF
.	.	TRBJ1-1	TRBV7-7	TGTGCCAGCAGCCGCACGTTTGTAGCTTGGGTGGAAGCTTTCTTT	CASSRTFVAWVEAFF
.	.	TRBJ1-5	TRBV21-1	TGTGCCAGCAGCTTCCGTTCCAACAGGGTTCAGCCCCAGCATTTT	CASSFRSNRVQPQHF
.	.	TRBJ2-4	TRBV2	TGTGCCAGCAGACAGGGGGGGGGAGCCAAAAACATTCAGTACTTC	CASRQGGGAKNIQYF
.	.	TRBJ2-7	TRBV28	TGTGCCAGCAGTTTGGAGGGGGCCGGCTACGAGCAGTACTTC	CASSLEGAGYEQYF
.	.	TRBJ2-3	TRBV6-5	TGTGCCAGCACGGCTAGAATAAGGACAGATACGCAGTATTTT	CASTARIRTDTQYF
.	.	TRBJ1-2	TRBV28	TGTGCCAGCAGTTTAATCGCAGGTCCTAACTATGGCTACACCTTC	CASSLIAGPNYGYTF
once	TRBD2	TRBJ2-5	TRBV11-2	TGTGCCAGCAGCTCGAGACTAGCGGGGAGACAAGAGACCCAGTACTTC	CASSSRLAGRQETQYF
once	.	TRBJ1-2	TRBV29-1	TGCAGCGTTGTGGTTTTGAGGTCAACCACCTATGGCTACACCTTC	CSVVVLRSTTYGYTF
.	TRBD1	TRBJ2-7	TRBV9	TGTGCCCGCAGCGACAGGGGCTACGAGCAGTACTTC	CARSDRGYEQYF
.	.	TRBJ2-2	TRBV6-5	TGTGCCAGCAGAAGGGACTTAGACACCGGGGAGCTGTTTTTT	CASRRDLDTGELFF
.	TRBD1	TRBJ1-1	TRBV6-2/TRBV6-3	TGTGCCAGCAGTTCCGCCGGGACAGGGGCGAACACTGAAGCTTTCTTT	CASSSAGTGANTEAFF
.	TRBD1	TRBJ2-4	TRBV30	TGTGCCTGGACAGGGGGCAAGGTGGCCAAAAACATTCAGTACTTC	CAWTGGKVAKNIQYF
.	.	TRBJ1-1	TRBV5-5	TGTGCCAGCAGTCCGAGGCCCTCAGGGGATTCGTACACTGAAGCTTTCTTT	CASSPRPSGDSYTEAFF
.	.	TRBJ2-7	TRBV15	TGTGCCACCAGCCTCCCGAGGGGGGGAGGCGACGAGCAGTACTTC	CATSLPRGGGDEQYF
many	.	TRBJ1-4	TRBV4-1	TGCGCCAGCAGCCAGGAGGTGACAACTAATGAAAAACTGTTTTTT	CASSQEVTTNEKLFF
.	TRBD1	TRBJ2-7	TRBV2	TGTGCCATCACCGGGACAGGGGTCTACGAGCAGTACTTC	CAITGTGVYEQYF
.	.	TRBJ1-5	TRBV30	TGTGCCTGGAGTGGGACAGATCATCAGCCCCAGCATTTT	CAWSGTDHQPQHF
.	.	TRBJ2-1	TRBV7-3	TGTGCCAGCAGCTTAAGTGGTGCTTCTCTGGGGGGGCCATATGAGCAGTTCTTC	CASSLSGASLGGPYEQFF
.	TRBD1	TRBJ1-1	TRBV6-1	TGTGCCAGCAGTGACGACAGGGGGGGGAACACTGAAGCTTTCTTT	CASSDDRGGNTEAFF
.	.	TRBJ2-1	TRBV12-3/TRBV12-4	TGTGCCAGCACCAAATACAATGAGCAGTTCTTC	CASTKYNEQFF
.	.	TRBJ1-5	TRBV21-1	TGTGCCAGCAGCAAAGCGCAGGGGGCGGGCAATCAGCCCCAGCATTTT	CASSKAQGAGNQPQHF
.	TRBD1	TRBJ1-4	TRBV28	TGTGCCAGCAGTCCGGGACAGGGGATAGAAAAACTGTTTTTT	CASSPGQGIEKLFF
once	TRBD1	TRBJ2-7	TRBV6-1	TGTGCCAGCAGTGAACGACAGGGTGTCCCCTACGAGCAGTACTTC	CASSERQGVPYEQYF
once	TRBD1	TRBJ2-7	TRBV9	TGTGCCAGCAGCGACAGGGGCTACGAGCAGTACTTC	CASSDRGYEQYF